Listed below are T cell receptor beta chains from one sample, sequenced in a study of identical twins' blood T cells. TCRdb reanalysed the 5' RACE reads using MiXCR and keeps one entry per CDR3 protein. Of a few hundred thousand distinct CDR3 sequences detected, 28% appear once; the ten largest clones hold about 6%. Sequenced input: PBMCs. The receptors shown here come from a woman aged 18-55 years in good health. Both conserved end residues are part of each CDR3. D genes are given only for firm matches. Some rows mark clone size as missing; the rest say once, few, many or name a class of expanded clone.

j_gene | v_gene | abundance | d_gene | CDR3nt | CDR3aa
TRBJ1-4 | TRBV29-1 | many | NA | TGCAGCGTCGGCGTTGTGGAAAAACTGTTTTTT | CSVGVVEKLFF
TRBJ1-2 | TRBV5-1 | few | TRBD1 | TGCGCCAGCAGCTTAGGACAGGGGCATGGCTACACCTTC | CASSLGQGHGYTF
TRBJ2-3 | TRBV12-3/TRBV12-4 | NA | NA | TGTGCCAGCAACTCAGGAGATACGCAGTATTTT | CASNSGDTQYF
TRBJ1-2 | TRBV29-1 | NA | TRBD1 | TGCAGCGTTGGCCGAAACCATATAGTCGGACAGGGGAACTATGGCTACACCTTC | CSVGRNHIVGQGNYGYTF
TRBJ2-1 | TRBV9 | many | NA | TGTGCCAGCAGCGTAGGACTGAGCTCCTACAATGAGCAGTTCTTC | CASSVGLSSYNEQFF
TRBJ1-1 | TRBV18 | few | NA | TGTGCCAGCTCACCACTAACGGGAGACGAAGCTTTCTTT | CASSPLTGDEAFF
TRBJ2-1 | TRBV11-2 | few | TRBD2 | TGTGCCAGCAGCTTCATTAGCGGGGGGGACTCCTACAATGAGCAGTTCTTC | CASSFISGGDSYNEQFF
TRBJ2-1 | TRBV4-1 | NA | NA | TGCGCCAGCAGCCAAGATGGAAATGAGCAGTTCTTC | CASSQDGNEQFF
TRBJ1-1 | TRBV7-9 | NA | NA | TGTGCCAGCAGCTTAACCCCGTCCCGTGAAGCTTTCTTT | CASSLTPSREAFF
TRBJ2-1 | TRBV2 | NA | TRBD1 | TGTGCCAGTCCCGATAGGGGGTGGGGACAGGGGGTAATTAGGGATAAACAAAAATACAATGAGCAGTTCTTC | CASPDRGWGQGVIRDKQKYNEQFF
TRBJ2-3 | TRBV5-1 | NA | TRBD2 | TGCGCCAGCAGCTTCTTAGCGGGTATGACAGATACGCAGTATTTT | CASSFLAGMTDTQYF
TRBJ2-1 | TRBV6-1 | few | NA | TGTGCCAGCAGTGAAGAGAAAGGGACTGAGCAGTTCTTC | CASSEEKGTEQFF
TRBJ1-4 | TRBV18 | few | NA | TGTGCCAGCTCACCACAGTCTAATGAAAAACTGTTTTTT | CASSPQSNEKLFF
TRBJ1-6 | TRBV6-5 | few | NA | TGTGCCAGCAAGGAGTCGGGCTATAATTCACCCCTCCACTTT | CASKESGYNSPLHF
TRBJ1-1 | TRBV20-1 | NA | TRBD1 | TGCAGTGCTAGCGAGCTCGGACAGGCGAACACTGAAGCTTTCTTT | CSASELGQANTEAFF
TRBJ1-6 | TRBV2 | few | NA | TGTGCCAGCAGGCTCGAGGTTAATTCACCCCTCCACTTT | CASRLEVNSPLHF
TRBJ1-5 | TRBV6-6 | many | TRBD1 | TGTGCCAGCAGTTACTCGCTAGGATCCCAGGGGGAGCCCCAGCATTTT | CASSYSLGSQGEPQHF
TRBJ1-2 | TRBV28 | once | NA | TGTGCCAGCATACGAGGACCCAGCTATGGCTACACCTTC | CASIRGPSYGYTF
TRBJ2-1 | TRBV6-2/TRBV6-3 | few | TRBD2 | TGTGCCAGCAGTACGGCTAGCGGGAGTGGCAATGAGCAGTTCTTC | CASSTASGSGNEQFF
TRBJ1-5 | TRBV27 | many | TRBD1 | TGTGCCAGCAGGCTACAGGGGAGCAATCAGCCCCAGCATTTT | CASRLQGSNQPQHF
TRBJ2-2 | TRBV20-1 | NA | NA | TGCAGTGCTACCCTGCGGGGGCGGGAGCTGTTTTTT | CSATLRGRELFF
TRBJ2-1 | TRBV7-2 | few | NA | TGTGCCAGCAGCTTAGGATGGGTAACTGAGCAGTTCTTC | CASSLGWVTEQFF
TRBJ2-1 | TRBV20-1 | NA | NA | TGCAGTGCTCCCCGAGGGAGATGGAATGAGCAGTTCTTC | CSAPRGRWNEQFF
TRBJ1-1 | TRBV20-1 | NA | NA | TGCAGTGCTAGACCTGCTACGGGAAGTTTCACTGAAGCTTTCTTT | CSARPATGSFTEAFF
TRBJ1-5 | TRBV20-1 | NA | TRBD1 | TGCAGTGCTCGTGGGACAGCCCTTCCCAATCAGCCCCAGCATTTT | CSARGTALPNQPQHF
TRBJ1-1 | TRBV9 | NA | NA | TGTGCCAGCAGCGCCTTCCCGGGGACGAACACTGAAGCTTTCTTT | CASSAFPGTNTEAFF
TRBJ2-5 | TRBV20-1 | many | TRBD2 | TGCAGTGCTAGAGATCTTCTGGTAGCGGGTGCCCAAGAGACCCAGTACTTC | CSARDLLVAGAQETQYF
TRBJ1-1 | TRBV28 | many | NA | TGTGCCAGCAGTACAGGGTTTCTCACTGAAGCTTTCTTT | CASSTGFLTEAFF
TRBJ2-5 | TRBV29-1 | NA | TRBD1 | TGCAGCTTCGGGGACAGCATACAAGAGACCCAGTACTTC | CSFGDSIQETQYF
TRBJ2-1 | TRBV7-9 | few | NA | TGTGCCAGCAGCCCTAGGACCTTAAACAATGAGCAGTTCTTC | CASSPRTLNNEQFF
TRBJ2-7 | TRBV20-1 | NA | TRBD1 | TGCAGTGCCCGGAAGTGGGACAGTGGGCACGAGCAGTACTTC | CSARKWDSGHEQYF
TRBJ2-1 | TRBV28 | few | TRBD2 | TGTGCCAGCAGTGCTGGGACTAGCGTCGACAATGAGCAGTTCTTC | CASSAGTSVDNEQFF
TRBJ1-1 | TRBV19 | NA | NA | TGTGCCAGTAGTATTGTCGGAGCGAACACTGAAGCTTTCTTT | CASSIVGANTEAFF
TRBJ1-5 | TRBV2 | once | NA | TGTGCCGGAAGTATGAGCAATAAGCCCCAGCATTTT | CAGSMSNKPQHF
TRBJ2-7 | TRBV7-9 | NA | NA | TGTGCCAGCAGCTTAACAACCTCCTACGAGCAGTACTTC | CASSLTTSYEQYF
TRBJ1-1 | TRBV5-1 | NA | NA | TGCGCCAGCACAAACGAGGGCCACGGAGGAGCTTTCTTT | CASTNEGHGGAFF
TRBJ1-3 | TRBV12-3/TRBV12-4 | NA | NA | TGTGCCAGCGGAGACCTTAGTGGAAACACCATATATTTT | CASGDLSGNTIYF
TRBJ1-1 | TRBV19 | few | NA | TGTGCCAGTCTTGAGTCTTCAAGAAAAGCTTTCTTT | CASLESSRKAFF
TRBJ1-2 | TRBV29-1 | NA | NA | TGCAGCGTTGAAGATCCCGGGGTTAGCTATGGCTACACCTTC | CSVEDPGVSYGYTF
TRBJ1-1 | TRBV19 | NA | TRBD1 | TGTGCCAGTAGTCTGAAGACAGGGCAAACTGAAGCTTTCTTT | CASSLKTGQTEAFF
TRBJ1-1 | TRBV5-1 | many | TRBD1 | TGCGCCAGCAGGGACAGGGACACTGAAGCTTTCTTT | CASRDRDTEAFF
TRBJ1-2 | TRBV18 | NA | TRBD1 | TGTGCCAGCTCGCGGGACAGCAAGACCATCTATGGCTACACCTTC | CASSRDSKTIYGYTF
TRBJ1-5 | TRBV19 | few | TRBD1 | TGTGCCAGTAGTAATCGCGGACAGGGACAACAGCCCCAGCATTTT | CASSNRGQGQQPQHF